A single sample is the source of the 26 T cell receptor beta chains below, sequenced in a study of lymphopenia after photon versus proton radiotherapy. Here immunoSEQ multiplex PCR was the method, and the copy in TCRdb shows in-frame clones only, minus some. The sample holds tens of thousands of clones, roughly 84% seen once. The specimen comprised peripheral blood, sampled from a patient treated with proton-based radiotherapy. These receptors were obtained from a woman aged 70-85 years with pancreatic cancer.

The J gene is TRBJ1-1, the V gene TRBV18, with D possibly matching TRBD1 (6 bases). V lost 1 base and J lost 1, with 13 bases in between. The CDR3 runs 16 residues. CDR1 KGHSH and CDR2 LQKENI come from the germline V gene. CDR3 DNA sequence: TGTGCCAGCTCACCACGGTGGGGGCTCGAGAACACTGAAGCTTTCTTT. It encodes CASSPRWGLENTEAFF.

The chain links TRBV28 to TRBJ2-2, with D uncertain. Trimming removed 5 bases from V and 1 base from J, with 17 bases in between. The CDR3 is made up of 17 amino acids. Germline V gene sequence: CDR1 MDHEN, CDR2 SYDVKM. Here the CDR3 reads CASSHYSAVGNTGELFF. In nucleotides, the CDR3 is TGTGCCAGCAGTCACTATTCCGCGGTTGGGAACACCGGGGAGCTGTTTTTT.

The V and J genes are TRBV27 and TRBJ2-1, with TRBD1 as a possible D gene (5 bases). The CDR3 covers 16 residues. Germline values: CDR1 MNHEY, CDR2 SMNVEV (reference sequence). V lost 1 base and J lost 6, with 16 bases in between. DNA of the CDR3: TGTGCCAGCAGTTTATATCCACCCAAGGGGCCCAATGAGCAGTTCTTC. Translating it yields CASSLYPPKGPNEQFF.

V is TRBV5-5 and J is TRBJ1-3; D is ambiguous. The germline V and J ends were trimmed by 2 bases and 6 bases, with 21 bases remaining between them. Per germline, CDR1 SGHKS and CDR2 YYEKEE (reference sequence). This CDR3 comprises 17 residues. The CDR3 DNA reads as TGTGCCAGCAGCTTTGAAGGTCCGGGCGCGGGAGCAAACACCATATATTTT. This encodes CASSFEGPGAGANTIYF.

The genes are TRBV6-5 and TRBJ2-2, with D perhaps matching TRBD1 (6 bases). V was clipped by 4 bases and J by 0 bases, with 12 bases between them. Germline CDR1 and CDR2: MNHEY and SVGAGI. The CDR3 has 16 residues. CDR3 protein: CASSSRQDTNTGELFF. The CDR3 region has the DNA TGTGCCAGCAGTTCACGACAGGACACGAACACCGGGGAGCTGTTTTTT.

The V gene is TRBV2, the J gene TRBJ2-5; the D gene could be TRBD1 or TRBD2 (5 bases each). Matching the DNA end better, TRBJ2-7 makes the J call doubtful. Per germline, CDR1 SNHLY and CDR2 FYNNEI. The CDR3 runs to 15 residues. CDR3 nucleotides: TGTGCCAGCAGTGAATCGCTTGGGGGAACGAACGAGCAGTACTTC. This encodes CASSESLGGTNEQYF.

V usage is TRBV7-9 and J usage is TRBJ1-5; D is uncertain. The germline V and J ends were trimmed by 2 bases and 1 base, with 0 bases remaining between them. The germline CDR1 and CDR2 sequences are SEHNR and FQNEAQ (reference sequence). The CDR3 is 12 residues long. The CDR3 reads CASSLSNQPQHF. DNA for the CDR3: TGTGCCAGCAGCTTAAGCAATCAGCCCCAGCATTTT.

V is TRBV11-3 and J is TRBJ2-1, with unresolved D. The CDR3 is made up of 15 amino acids. V lost 5 bases, J lost 0 bases, and 11 bases lay in between. Germline assignment: CDR1 SGHNT and CDR2 YENEEA. The CDR3 region has the DNA TGTGCCAGCAGCCCTACCTCGGGCTCCTACAATGAGCAGTTCTTC. It translates to CASSPTSGSYNEQFF. Using reference TRBV11-3 and TRBJ2-1 for the parts outside the CDR3, the full variable domain is EAGVVQSPRYKIIEKKQPVAFWCNPISGHNTLYWYLQNLGQGPELLIRYENEEAVDDSQLPKDRFSAERLKGVDSTLKIQPAELGDSAVYLCASSPTSGSYNEQFFGPGTRLTVL.

The chain carries TRBV5-6 and TRBJ2-7, with 7 bases aligning to TRBD2. In germline, CDR1 is SGHDT, CDR2 YYEEEE. The V and J ends lost 3 bases and 2 bases, in that order; junction bases with no gene match: 14. This CDR3 has 17 residues. For the CDR3, the DNA is TGTGCCAGCAGCTCCTCCTGGGGAGGGATAGACACCTACGAGCAGTACTTC. Amino acid sequence: CASSSSWGGIDTYEQYF.

The chain links TRBV10-3 to TRBJ2-7; D is unresolved. This CDR3 contains 12 residues. The germline CDR1 and CDR2 sequences are ENHRY and SYGVKD. The germline V and J ends were trimmed by 3 bases and 7 bases, with 10 bases remaining between them. The CDR3 sequence: CAISDTTGEQYF. The CDR3 DNA reads TGTGCCATCAGTGATACGACCGGAGAGCAGTACTTC.

The chain's CDR3 is CASSIGVQETQYF. CDR3 nucleotides: TGTGCCAGTAGTATCGGGGTTCAAGAGACCCAGTACTTC. The rearrangement joins TRBV19 to TRBJ2-5, with D tentatively TRBD2 (5 bases). From germline, CDR1 is LNHDA and CDR2 SQIVND (reference sequence). V was trimmed by 3 bases and J by 2 bases, leaving 7 bases between them. This CDR3 is built from 13 residues.

The rearrangement links TRBV4-3 to TRBJ2-7, with 7 bases identical to TRBD1. CDR1 and CDR2 (germline): LGHNA, YSLEER. The CDR3 sequence is 14 residues long. V lost 1 base and J lost 2; bases outside the gene matches: 2. The CDR3 spells CASSQAQGAYEQYF. CDR3 nucleotide sequence: TGCGCCAGCAGCCAAGCGCAGGGGGCCTACGAGCAGTACTTC.

The rearrangement uses TRBV20-1 and TRBJ1-2, with D unclear. Germline V lookup: CDR1 DFQATT, CDR2 SNEGSKA (reference sequence). Trimming removed 4 bases from V and 7 bases from J, with 10 bases in between. CDR3 length: 11 amino acids. CDR3: CSANPQSGYTF. CDR3 coding DNA: TGCAGTGCTAACCCACAGAGTGGCTACACCTTC.

The chain links TRBV10-3 to TRBJ2-3; D perhaps matches TRBD1 (5 bases). V was cut by 11 bases and J by 4 bases, with 16 bases left in between. The CDR3 loop spans 13 amino acids. The germline V gene has CDR1 ENHRY and CDR2 SYGVKD. The CDR3 spells CAASGGAADTQYF. The CDR3 nucleotides read TGTGCCGCGTCCGGTGGGGCGGCAGATACGCAGTATTTT.

The chain uses TRBV11-1 and TRBJ2-2, with D tentatively TRBD1 or TRBD2 (5 bases each). Germline V gene data show CDR1 as SGHAT and CDR2 as FQDESV (reference sequence). V was clipped by 5 bases and J by 2 bases, with 9 bases between them. This CDR3 spans 14 amino acids. CDR3 sequence reads: CASSRDLNTGELFF. The CDR3 nucleotides read TGTGCCAGCAGCCGGGACCTAAACACCGGGGAGCTGTTTTTT.

The J gene is TRBJ2-7, the V gene TRBV5-4; 12 bases agree with TRBD1. Germline assignment: CDR1 SGHNT and CDR2 YYREEE (reference sequence). Unmatched junction bases numbered 2, after V lost 2 bases and J lost 5 bases. The length of the CDR3 is 14 residues. The CDR3: CASSFRDRGHEQYF. DNA for the CDR3: TGTGCCAGCAGCTTCCGGGACAGGGGGCACGAGCAGTACTTC. Full variable domain (outside the CDR3, taken from reference TRBV5-4 and TRBJ2-7): ETGVTQSPTHLIKTRGQQVTLRCSSQSGHNTVSWYQQALGQGPQFIFQYYREEENGRGNFPPRFSGLQFPNYSSELNVNALELDDSALYLCASSFRDRGHEQYFGPGTRLTVT.

This chain connects TRBV19 to TRBJ1-5; D is unclear. In germline, CDR1 is LNHDA, CDR2 SQIVND (reference sequence). The CDR3 is made up of 14 amino acids. V shed 1 base and J shed 7 bases, with 11 bases lying between them. The CDR3 DNA sequence: TGTGCCAGTAGTATAGGTTGGGGAGGCCAGCCCCAGCATTTT. Its translation: CASSIGWGGQPQHF.

V gene TRBV4-3 combines with J gene TRBJ2-7; D is perhaps TRBD1 or TRBD2 (5 bases each). This CDR3 has 16 residues. V was cut by 0 bases and J by 2 bases, with 14 bases left in between. Germline CDR1 is LGHNA and CDR2 is YSLEER. CDR3 loop: CASSQDSGTNPYEQYF. CDR3 nucleotide sequence: TGCGCCAGCAGCCAAGATTCCGGGACGAACCCCTACGAGCAGTACTTC.

This chain links TRBV28 with TRBJ1-6, with 7 bases matching TRBD1. Losses at the gene ends were 6 bases for V and 4 bases for J; bases not matched to a gene: 3. The CDR3 covers 14 residues. Germline CDR1 and CDR2: MDHEN and SYDVKM. The CDR3, as DNA: TGTGCCAGCAGCTCGACAGGGTATAATTCACCCCTCCACTTT. Protein sequence: CASSSTGYNSPLHF.

V and J are TRBV28 and TRBJ2-1, with 7 bases that match TRBD2. With V trimmed by 6 bases and J by 8 bases, 7 bases remained unmatched. CDR3 length equals 13 residues. Germline CDR1 is MDHEN and CDR2 is SYDVKM. In DNA form, the CDR3 reads TGTGCCAGCAGCGGGACTATTGGGGATGAGCAGTTCTTC. It yields the protein CASSGTIGDEQFF. The whole variable domain, filled in from reference TRBV28 and TRBJ2-1, reads DVKVTQSSRYLVKRTGEKVFLECVQDMDHENMFWYRQDPGLGLRLIYFSYDVKMKEKGDIPEGYSVSREKKERFSLILESASTNQTSMYLCASSGTIGDEQFFGPGTRLTVL.

The chain carries TRBV28 and TRBJ1-6; 12 bases fit TRBD1. This CDR3 region has 16 residues. Trimming took 4 bases from V and 10 from J; bases not matched to a gene: 8. CDR1 is MDHEN, CDR2 SYDVKM, per germline. CDR3 loop: CASSSRPGQGASPLHF. CDR3 coding DNA: TGTGCCAGCAGTTCCCGGCCGGGACAGGGGGCGTCACCCCTCCACTTT.

The genes are TRBV30 and TRBJ1-1; 7 bases are a match to TRBD1. After removal of 2 bases from V and 11 bases from J, the junction contained 17 bases not matched to a gene. Germline CDR1 and CDR2: GTSNPN and SVGIG (reference sequence). The CDR3 has 15 residues. As DNA, the CDR3 is TGTGCCTGGAGTCCCCCCGGGACAGTGATGAAAATGGCTTTCTTT. Its protein product is CAWSPPGTVMKMAFF.

J is TRBJ2-7 and V is TRBV28; no definite D call. CDR1 MDHEN and CDR2 SYDVKM come from the germline V gene. The V end lost 1 base, the J end lost 2 bases, and 9 bases lay between the germline ends. The CDR3 extends over 14 amino acids. The CDR3, as DNA: TGTGCCAGCAGTTTATCCCAGGCCGCCTACGAGCAGTACTTC. Encoded protein: CASSLSQAAYEQYF.

The V and J genes are TRBV7-8 and TRBJ2-5; 8 nucleotides align to TRBD1. CDR1 is SGHVS and CDR2 is FQNEAQ in the germline V gene. There are 14 residues in the CDR3. Trimming removed 3 bases from V and 5 bases from J; junction bases left unmatched: 5. DNA of the CDR3: TGTGCCAGCAGCTTGGGGACAGGATTGGAGACCCAGTACTTC. Translating gives CASSLGTGLETQYF.

The chain is built from TRBV28 and TRBJ2-5; D gene unclear. With 6 bases removed from V and 2 bases from J, the gap between germline ends came to 13 bases. This CDR3 region has 14 residues. Germline lookup yields CDR1 MDHEN and CDR2 SYDVKM. The CDR3, as DNA: TGTGCCAGCAGGACTCTAAGCAAACAAGAGACCCAGTACTTC. Its protein product is CASRTLSKQETQYF.

The chain recombines TRBV5-1 with TRBJ2-2; perhaps TRBD2 as D (6 bases). This CDR3 contains 14 residues. V was shortened by 5 bases and J by 6 bases, with 14 bases between the two germline ends. Looked up from germline, CDR1 is SGHRS and CDR2 is YFSETQ. CDR3 bases: TGCGCCAGCAGGCGGGACGCCCGCTCCGGGGAGCTGTTTTTT. Its translation: CASRRDARSGELFF.